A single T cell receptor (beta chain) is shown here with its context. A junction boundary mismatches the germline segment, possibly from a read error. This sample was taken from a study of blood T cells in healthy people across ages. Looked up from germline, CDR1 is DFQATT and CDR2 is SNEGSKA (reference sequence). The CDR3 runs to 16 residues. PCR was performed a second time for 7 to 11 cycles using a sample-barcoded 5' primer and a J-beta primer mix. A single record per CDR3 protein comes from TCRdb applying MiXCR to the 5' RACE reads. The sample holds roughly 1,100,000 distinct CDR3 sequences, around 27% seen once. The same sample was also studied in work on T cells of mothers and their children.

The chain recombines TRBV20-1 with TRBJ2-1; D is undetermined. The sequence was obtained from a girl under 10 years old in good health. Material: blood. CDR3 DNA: TGCAGTGCAAGAGCAGATACGCAACTCTACTACAATGAGCAGTTCTTC. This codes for CSARADTQLYYNEQFF.